Below are 23 T cell receptor beta chains sequenced from a single sample in a study of memory CD4+ T cells and cytomegalovirus serostatus. The sort gate was single viable CD3+CD4+CD8-CD45RO+ cells for memory CD4+ T cells. The repertoire was sequenced with immunoSEQ multiplex PCR; TCRdb's copy has only in-frame clones and lacks some. This sample yields about 52,000 clones, of which about four fifths are seen a single time; 2% belongs to the top ten. Sequencing used memory CD4+ T cells from blood. These TCRs come from an adult in good health and CMV-seropositive.

The chain carries TRBV4-3 and TRBJ1-1; D not certain. This CDR3 has 13 residues. Germline loops: CDR1 LGHNA, CDR2 YSLEER. V was clipped by 0 bases and J by 1 base, with 3 bases between them. CDR3 sequence reads: CASSQDSNTEAFF. CDR3 DNA: TGCGCCAGCAGCCAAGACTCGAACACTGAAGCTTTCTTT.

Concerning this clone itself: The junction differs from germline at one of its ends, possibly a read error. The V gene is TRBV7-7, the J gene TRBJ2-7; D is undetermined. CDR1 is SSHAT and CDR2 is FNYEAQ in the germline V gene (reference sequence). The CDR3 sequence is 14 residues long. The CDR3 DNA reads as TGTGCTAGCAGCCGCTCTGAGAGCTCCTACGAGCAGTACTTC. Amino acid sequence: CASSRSESSYEQYF.

The chain joins TRBV7-2 to TRBJ2-2; 9 bases line up with TRBD2. Germline V gene lookup returns CDR1 SGHTA and CDR2 FQGNSA. The CDR3 loop spans 15 amino acids. V gave up 3 bases and J gave up 4 bases; unmatched junction bases: 3. The CDR3 nucleotides read TGTGCCAGCAGCTTTAGCGGGAGAGTCACCGGGGAGCTGTTTTTT. This codes for CASSFSGRVTGELFF. Using reference TRBV7-2 and TRBJ2-2 for the parts outside the CDR3, the full variable domain is GAGVSQSPSNKVTEKGKDVELRCDPISGHTALYWYRQSLGQGLEFLIYFQGNSAPDKSGLPSDRFSAERTGGSVSTLTIQRTQQEDSAVYLCASSFSGRVTGELFFGEGSRLTVL.

The rearrangement joins TRBV4-3 to TRBJ2-2, with 16 bases identical to TRBD2. Germline loops: CDR1 LGHNA, CDR2 YSLEER. Trimming removed 0 bases from V and 4 bases from J; junction bases left unmatched: 8. The CDR3 loop spans 20 amino acids. This CDR3 is CASSQEPGLAGGPGTGELFF. In DNA form, the CDR3 reads TGCGCCAGCAGCCAAGAACCGGGACTAGCGGGGGGGCCCGGCACCGGGGAGCTGTTTTTT.

This clone was seen a few times. This chain links TRBV29-1 with TRBJ1-1; the match to TRBD1 covers 8 bases. Germline assignment: CDR1 SQVTM and CDR2 ANQGSEA. The CDR3 covers 13 residues. Trimming cost V 5 bases and J 5 bases; bases outside gene matches: 7. The CDR3 here is CSVRRTGWTEAFF. For the CDR3, the DNA is TGCAGCGTTCGCCGGACAGGGTGGACTGAAGCTTTCTTT.

This clone occurred a few times. The rearrangement links TRBV4-2 to TRBJ1-4; possible D gene TRBD1, 6 bases. This CDR3 has 17 residues. CDR1 and CDR2 (germline): LGHNA, YNFKEQ. V was trimmed by 0 bases and J by 5 bases, leaving 16 bases between them. DNA for the CDR3: TGTGCCAGCAGCCAAGATCCGGGGGGCGCGAGAAATGAAAAACTGTTTTTT. It is translated as CASSQDPGGARNEKLFF.

The chain has TRBV19 and TRBJ2-6; D perhaps matches TRBD2 (5 bases). Germline V lookup: CDR1 LNHDA, CDR2 SQIVND (reference sequence). This CDR3 contains 17 residues. Trimming cost V 7 bases and J 2 bases, with 18 bases left between them. This CDR3 is CASTPRRRQAGANVLTF. CDR3 nucleotide sequence: TGTGCCAGTACTCCTAGACGGAGGCAGGCTGGGGCCAACGTCCTGACTTTC.

The chain is built from TRBV15 and TRBJ2-7; TRBD1 matches 9 bases. Germline V gives CDR1 LNHNV, CDR2 YYDKDF (reference sequence). The J segment lost 3 bases and the V segment lost 0 bases, leaving 9 bases of the junction unmatched. The CDR3 is made up of 17 amino acids. In nucleotides, the CDR3 is TGTGCCACCAGCAGAGAAATAGGACAGGGGTTTAGCTACGAGCAGTACTTC. Protein: CATSREIGQGFSYEQYF.

The gene calls are TRBV9 and TRBJ2-5, with 7 bases matching TRBD2. J lost 4 bases, V lost 3 bases, and 3 bases had no gene match. Germline CDR1 is SGDLS and CDR2 is YYNGEE. This CDR3 spans 13 amino acids. As DNA, the CDR3 is TGTGCCAGCAGCGGCGGACTAGTAGAGACCCAGTACTTC. Residues: CASSGGLVETQYF.

V is TRBV7-2 and J is TRBJ2-5, with D perhaps matching TRBD2 (6 bases). Germline loops: CDR1 SGHTA, CDR2 FQGNSA. The CDR3 has 13 residues. V was shortened by 1 base and J by 7 bases, with 10 bases between the two germline ends. CDR3 nucleotide sequence: TGTGCCAGCAGCTTAGAAGAGGAGGGGACCCAGTACTTC. Its protein is CASSLEEEGTQYF.

For the CDR3, the DNA is TGTGCCAGCAGCTCGACGGGGACAGGGGTAGGAGGTTCACCCCTCCACTTT. Residues: CASSSTGTGVGGSPLHF. The rearrangement joins TRBV7-2 to TRBJ1-6, with 10 bases matching TRBD1. There are 17 residues in the CDR3. V lost 4 bases and J lost 9; bases outside the gene matches: 12. The germline V gene encodes CDR1 SGHTA and CDR2 FQGNSA.

This clone was seen just once. The genes are TRBV5-1 and TRBJ2-1; 7 bases are shared with TRBD1. The CDR3 has 17 amino acids. Germline assignment: CDR1 SGHRS and CDR2 YFSETQ. The J segment lost 0 bases and the V segment lost 0 bases, leaving 6 bases of the junction unmatched. In nucleotides, the CDR3 is TGCGCCAGCAGCTTGGAGGGGACAGCAAGCTCCTACAATGAGCAGTTCTTC. Protein: CASSLEGTASSYNEQFF. Looking up the rest from reference TRBV5-1 and TRBJ2-1 gives the full variable domain: KAGVTQTPRYLIKTRGQQVTLSCSPISGHRSVSWYQQTPGQGLQFLFEYFSETQRNKGNFPGRFSGRQFSNSRSEMNVSTLELGDSALYLCASSLEGTASSYNEQFFGPGTRLTVL.

The V and J genes are TRBV7-9 and TRBJ1-3; D unclear. This CDR3 is built from 14 residues. Germline CDR1 and CDR2: SEHNR and FQNEAQ (reference sequence). V lost 3 bases, J lost 0 bases, and 6 bases lay in between. The CDR3 sequence is CASSFPLSGNTIYF. CDR3 nucleotides: TGTGCCAGCAGCTTCCCCCTCTCTGGAAACACCATATATTTT. Complete variable domain (other parts from reference TRBV7-9 and TRBJ1-3): DTGVSQNPRHKITKRGQNVTFRCDPISEHNRLYWYRQTLGQGPEFLTYFQNEAQLEKSRLLSDRFSAERPKGSFSTLEIQRTEQGDSAMYLCASSFPLSGNTIYFGEGSWLTVV.

The chain recombines TRBV6-5 with TRBJ2-5; no clear D. Trimming left V 5 bases short and J 2 bases short, with 15 bases between. The germline gives CDR1 MNHEY, CDR2 SVGAGI. The CDR3 is 15 amino acids. The CDR3 nucleotides are TGTGCCAGCAGTCGGACGTTCGGGTCGCAAGAGACCCAGTACTTC. Protein sequence: CASSRTFGSQETQYF.

The gene calls are TRBV28 and TRBJ1-1; D possibly corresponds to TRBD1 (5 bases). Trimming removed 6 bases at V and 3 bases at J, with 11 bases between. The CDR3 sequence is 13 residues long. From germline, CDR1 is MDHEN and CDR2 SYDVKM. The CDR3 coding sequence is TGTGCCAGCAGAGCAGGGTCTCACACTGAAGCTTTCTTT. It codes for CASRAGSHTEAFF.

This clone was observed once. This chain connects TRBV25-1 to TRBJ2-7, with D perhaps being TRBD1 or TRBD2 (5 bases each). V was clipped by 6 bases and J by 2 bases, with 11 bases between them. CDR3 length: 13 residues. Germline V gives CDR1 MGHDK, CDR2 SYGVNS. In DNA, the CDR3 is TGTGCCAGCAGCTCGGGACCCCCCTACGAGCAGTACTTC. Its translation: CASSSGPPYEQYF.

This rearrangement joins TRBV5-4 to TRBJ2-5, with a tentative D call TRBD2 (6 bases). This CDR3 contains 14 residues. The germline V gene encodes CDR1 SGHNT and CDR2 YYREEE (reference sequence). V was trimmed by 0 bases and J by 2 bases, leaving 8 bases between them. CDR3 coding DNA: TGTGCCAGCAGCTTGGCGGCGGGGCAAGAGACCCAGTACTTC. This gives the protein CASSLAAGQETQYF.

J is TRBJ2-1 and V is TRBV19; 14 nucleotides match TRBD2. Germline-derived CDR1 and CDR2 are LNHDA and SQIVND (reference sequence). Trimming cost V 1 base and J 4 bases; bases outside gene matches: 6. The CDR3 is 18 residues long. CDR3 sequence reads: CASSIGAGLAGGYNEQFF. DNA for the CDR3: TGTGCCAGTAGTATAGGTGCAGGACTAGCGGGAGGTTACAATGAGCAGTTCTTC.

This clone appeared a single time. The chain has TRBV7-2 and TRBJ2-3; 14 bases map to TRBD2. Trimming removed 5 bases from V and 0 bases from J; junction bases left unmatched: 7. The CDR3 has 18 amino acids. Germline CDR1 reads SGHTA; CDR2 reads FQGNSA. The DNA of the CDR3 is TGTGCCAGCAGCCCCAGGACTAGCGGGAGGACTAGCACAGATACGCAGTATTTT. It yields the protein CASSPRTSGRTSTDTQYF.

The genes are TRBV21-1 and TRBJ2-5; the table's D call, TRBD1, has no DNA check behind it. TRBV21-1 is a known pseudogene. There are 16 residues in the CDR3. The CDR3 region is CASSKECRATQGTQYF. The CDR3 nucleotides are TGTGCCAGCAGCAAAGAGTGCAGGGCCACCCAGGGGACCCAGTACTTC.

This clone has just a few counts. The chain recombines TRBV10-3 with TRBJ1-1, with TRBD1 matching 11 bases. The CDR3 length is 14 residues. The junction had 5 bases not matched to a gene; V was cut back by 7 bases and J by 4 bases. Germline V lookup: CDR1 ENHRY, CDR2 SYGVKD. The CDR3: CAIKPGQGATEAFF. CDR3 nucleotides: TGTGCCATCAAGCCCGGACAGGGGGCCACTGAAGCTTTCTTT.

In this sample, this clone turned up once. V gene TRBV7-2 combines with J gene TRBJ1-1; 8 nucleotides match TRBD1. With 6 bases clipped from V and 1 base from J, the junction kept 10 bases outside the gene matches. The CDR3 covers 16 residues. Germline CDR1 is SGHTA and CDR2 is FQGNSA. The CDR3 nucleotides are TGTGCCAGCAGGGATCAGGGGGCCTCGGGGAACACTGAAGCTTTCTTT. Translated: CASRDQGASGNTEAFF.

The chain joins TRBV28 to TRBJ2-7; the D is unclear. The CDR3 runs to 11 residues. Per the germline V gene, CDR1 is MDHEN and CDR2 is SYDVKM. Trimming pared 10 bases from V and 1 base from J, leaving 8 bases between. The CDR3 region is CATLSSYEQYF. CDR3 in DNA: TGTGCCACCCTCAGTTCCTACGAGCAGTACTTC.